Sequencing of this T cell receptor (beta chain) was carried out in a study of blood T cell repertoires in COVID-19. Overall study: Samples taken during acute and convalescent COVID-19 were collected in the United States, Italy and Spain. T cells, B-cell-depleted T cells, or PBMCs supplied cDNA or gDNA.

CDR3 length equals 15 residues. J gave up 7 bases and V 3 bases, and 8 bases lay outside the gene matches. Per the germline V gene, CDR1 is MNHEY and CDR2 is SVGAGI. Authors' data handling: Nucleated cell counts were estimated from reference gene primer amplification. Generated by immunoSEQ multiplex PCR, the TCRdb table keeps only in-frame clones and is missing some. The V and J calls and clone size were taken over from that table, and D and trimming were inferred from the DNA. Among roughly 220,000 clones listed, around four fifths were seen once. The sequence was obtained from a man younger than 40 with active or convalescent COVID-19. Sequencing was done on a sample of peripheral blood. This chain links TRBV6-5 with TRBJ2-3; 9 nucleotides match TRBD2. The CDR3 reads CASSYSGSSLYTQYF. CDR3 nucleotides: TGTGCCAGCAGTTATAGCGGGAGTTCGTTGTATACGCAGTATTTT.